A single sample is the source of the 25 T cell receptor beta chains below, sequenced in a study of blood T cell repertoires in COVID-19. Clones were sequenced by immunoSEQ multiplex PCR, and TCRdb holds only the in-frame ones, with some missing. The table has some 54,000 clones, about 91% seen once. Material: peripheral blood. The receptors derive from a man in his sixties with acute or convalescent COVID-19.

The DNA for the CDR3 is TGTGCCAGCAGCCCGCAGACAGCCGAAACCTATGGCTACACCTTC. Protein: CASSPQTAETYGYTF. The chain recombines TRBV11-2 with TRBJ1-2; the D gene is possibly TRBD1 (5 bases). V gave up 5 bases and J gave up 4 bases, with 17 bases separating them. This CDR3 is built from 15 residues. Per the germline V gene, CDR1 is SGHAT and CDR2 is FQNNGV.

V and J are TRBV13 and TRBJ2-1, with TRBD1 matching over 7 bases. Germline CDR1 PRHDT, CDR2 FYEKMQ (reference sequence). The CDR3 runs to 16 residues. The ends lost 1 base at V and 3 bases at J; junction bases unmatched: 6. CDR3 sequence reads: CASSLERTGDYNEQFF. The CDR3 nucleotides are TGTGCCAGCAGCTTAGAGAGGACAGGAGACTACAATGAGCAGTTCTTC.

The V and J genes are TRBV30 and TRBJ2-3; D is unclear. The CDR3 has 12 residues. Germline lookup yields CDR1 GTSNPN and CDR2 SVGIG (reference sequence). V was clipped by 0 bases and J by 8 bases, with 9 bases between them. The chain's CDR3 is CAWSVALPTQYF. In DNA form, the CDR3 reads TGTGCCTGGAGTGTAGCCCTTCCTACGCAGTATTTT.

The rearrangement links TRBV6-6 to TRBJ1-2; D not resolved. The CDR3 extends over 14 amino acids. The germline V gene encodes CDR1 MNHNY and CDR2 SVGAGI (reference sequence). The V and J ends lost 2 bases and 2 bases respectively, with 9 bases between them. The CDR3 protein is CASSYPGENYGYTF. The DNA of the CDR3 is TGTGCCAGCAGTTACCCCGGGGAAAACTATGGCTACACCTTC.

The CDR3 DNA reads TGTGCCAGCAGTTACTCGTTAGTAGAGAGCGAGACCCAGTACTTC. It is translated as CASSYSLVESETQYF. The chain combines TRBV6-2 or TRBV6-3 with TRBJ2-5; D is ambiguous. V was pared by 0 bases and J by 5 bases, with 13 bases between. The CDR3 loop spans 15 amino acids. Germline CDR1 and CDR2: MNHEY and SVGEGT.

The V gene is TRBV10-3, the J gene TRBJ2-7; 9 positions match TRBD1. With 6 bases clipped from V and 3 bases from J, the junction kept 6 bases outside the gene matches. This CDR3 comprises 14 residues. The germline gives CDR1 ENHRY, CDR2 SYGVKD. DNA of the CDR3: TGTGCCATCAGACCCGGGACAGGGAACTACGAGCAGTACTTC. Its protein product is CAIRPGTGNYEQYF.

The gene calls are TRBV4-1 and TRBJ1-1; TRBD1 matches 8 bases. Germline trimming cut 0 bases from V and 3 bases from J; bases unmatched to any gene: 6. There are 16 residues in the CDR3. Germline V CDR1 and CDR2: MGHRA, YSYEKL. This CDR3 reads CASSQDQQGVDTEAFF. The CDR3 DNA reads TGCGCCAGCAGCCAAGATCAACAGGGGGTGGACACTGAAGCTTTCTTT.

The chain links TRBV25-1 to TRBJ2-7; tentative D call: TRBD2 (5 bases). CDR1 is MGHDK, CDR2 SYGVNS, per germline. The CDR3 extends over 15 amino acids. The V end lost 2 bases, the J end lost 0 bases, and 11 bases lay between the germline ends. The CDR3 region is CASSETGDRSYEQYF. CDR3 nucleotides: TGTGCCAGCAGTGAAACCGGGGATCGCTCCTACGAGCAGTACTTC.

V gene TRBV6-5 combines with J gene TRBJ1-2; D uncertain. CDR1 and CDR2 from the germline V gene are MNHEY and SVGAGI. This CDR3 has 14 amino acids. V was shortened by 3 bases and J by 4 bases, with 12 bases between the two germline ends. The CDR3 DNA is TGTGCCAGCAGTTATCGCGAGGGTTTCTATGGCTACACCTTC. Amino acid sequence: CASSYREGFYGYTF.

The CDR3, as DNA: TGTGCCAGCAGTTACCGGGACAGGGGATCTGAAGCTTTCTTT. Its translation: CASSYRDRGSEAFF. The chain links TRBV6-5 to TRBJ1-1; the match to TRBD1 covers 10 bases. Germline CDR1 reads MNHEY; CDR2 reads SVGAGI. V shed 2 bases, J shed 6 bases, and the junction held 3 bases outside the gene matches. The CDR3 has 14 residues.

V gene TRBV28 combines with J gene TRBJ1-5, with D tentatively TRBD1 (5 bases). V lost 3 bases and J lost 0, with 12 bases in between. Germline V gene sequence: CDR1 MDHEN, CDR2 SYDVKM. There are 16 residues in the CDR3. The CDR3 nucleotides read TGTGCCAGCAGTTTCTACAAGGACACTAGCAATCAGCCCCAGCATTTT. It yields the protein CASSFYKDTSNQPQHF. The whole variable domain, filled in from reference TRBV28 and TRBJ1-5, reads DVKVTQSSRYLVKRTGEKVFLECVQDMDHENMFWYRQDPGLGLRLIYFSYDVKMKEKGDIPEGYSVSREKKERFSLILESASTNQTSMYLCASSFYKDTSNQPQHFGDGTRLSIL.

This chain connects TRBV14 to TRBJ1-2, with D perhaps TRBD1 (6 bases). CDR3 size: 15 residues. Germline V lookup: CDR1 SGHDN, CDR2 FVKESK. V was trimmed by 1 base and J by 4 bases, leaving 13 bases between them. This CDR3 is CASSQGPGEPYGYTF. The DNA for the CDR3 is TGTGCCAGCAGCCAAGGGCCAGGGGAACCCTATGGCTACACCTTC.

The chain recombines TRBV9 with TRBJ2-1; 8 bases fit TRBD2. CDR1 is SGDLS, CDR2 YYNGEE, per germline. There are 13 residues in the CDR3. The J segment lost 10 bases and the V segment lost 4 bases, leaving 7 bases of the junction unmatched. The chain's CDR3 is CASSLTSGGEQFF. As DNA, the CDR3 is TGTGCCAGCAGCCTTACTAGCGGTGGGGAGCAGTTCTTC.

The rearrangement joins TRBV27 to TRBJ2-3; maybe TRBD1 (5 bases). CDR3 length: 12 residues. V lost 6 bases and J lost 5, with 9 bases in between. CDR1 and CDR2 from the germline V gene are MNHEY and SMNVEV (reference sequence). This chain's CDR3 is CASSLRGDTQYF. For the CDR3, the DNA is TGTGCCAGCAGCCTAAGGGGAGATACGCAGTATTTT.

The genes are TRBV7-8 and TRBJ2-1, with 11 bases fitting TRBD1. Unmatched junction bases numbered 7, after V lost 5 bases and J lost 7 bases. Looked up from germline, CDR1 is SGHVS and CDR2 is FQNEAQ. The CDR3 sequence is 15 residues long. This CDR3 reads CASSKGTGGGNEQFF. DNA for the CDR3: TGTGCCAGCAGCAAAGGGACAGGGGGAGGGAATGAGCAGTTCTTC. Together with reference TRBV7-8 and TRBJ2-1, the CDR3 gives the full variable domain: GAGVSQSPRYKVAKRGQDVALRCDPISGHVSLFWYQQALGQGPEFLTYFQNEAQLDKSGLPSDRFFAERPEGSVSTLKIQRTQQEDSAVYLCASSKGTGGGNEQFFGPGTRLTVL.

V and J are TRBV28 and TRBJ2-1; TRBD2 agrees at 7 bases. Trimming removed 5 bases from V and 3 bases from J; junction bases left unmatched: 7. This CDR3 comprises 15 residues. Per germline, CDR1 MDHEN and CDR2 SYDVKM. The CDR3 protein is CASSLPGGGYNEQFF. CDR3 sequence (DNA): TGTGCCAGCAGTCTGCCTGGCGGGGGCTACAATGAGCAGTTCTTC.

The chain links TRBV29-1 to TRBJ1-2; D might be TRBD1 (5 bases). The V gene lost 6 bases and the J gene lost 3 bases, with 17 bases spanning the gap. The CDR3 totals 14 residues. Germline V CDR1 and CDR2: SQVTM, ANQGSEA. CDR3 residues: CSVGGNGRDYGYTF. The CDR3, as DNA: TGCAGCGTCGGGGGAAACGGAAGGGACTATGGCTACACCTTC.

The chain links TRBV7-3 to TRBJ2-3; TRBD2 agrees at 11 bases. The CDR3 totals 16 residues. V lost 4 bases and J lost 6; bases outside the gene matches: 9. Germline V gene data show CDR1 as SGHTA and CDR2 as FQGTGA. Written as DNA, the CDR3 is TGTGCCAGCAGCTCTTATAGCGGGAGGGCCGTGGATACGCAGTATTTT. Protein product: CASSSYSGRAVDTQYF.

V usage is TRBV11-2 and J usage is TRBJ2-7, with 8 nucleotides matching TRBD2. J gave up 5 bases and V 5 bases, and 14 bases lay outside the gene matches. Germline V gives CDR1 SGHAT, CDR2 FQNNGV. The CDR3 is made up of 16 amino acids. The CDR3 loop reads CASSGLGAGVSHEQYF. The CDR3 nucleotides are TGTGCCAGCAGCGGATTAGGAGCGGGAGTAAGCCACGAGCAGTACTTC.

The CDR3 spells CASSLRTSGNHEQFF. As DNA, the CDR3 is TGCGCCAGCAGCTTACGGACTAGCGGGAACCATGAGCAGTTCTTC. The rearrangement uses TRBV5-1 and TRBJ2-1, with 12 bases lining up with TRBD2. The ends lost 2 bases at V and 8 bases at J; junction bases unmatched: 5. The CDR3 has 15 residues. Germline V gives CDR1 SGHRS, CDR2 YFSETQ.

The CDR3: CASSDGAGQETQYF. The CDR3 DNA sequence: TGTGCCAGCAGTGATGGAGCGGGGCAAGAGACCCAGTACTTC. The chain combines TRBV2 with TRBJ2-5; 7 bases align to TRBD2. With V trimmed by 3 bases and J by 2 bases, 3 bases remained unmatched. The CDR3 extends over 14 amino acids. Germline CDR1 SNHLY, CDR2 FYNNEI.

The CDR3 sequence is CAISAPGQGRNTEAFF. CDR3 nucleotides: TGTGCCATCAGCGCCCCGGGACAGGGAAGGAACACTGAAGCTTTCTTT. The rearrangement uses TRBV10-3 and TRBJ1-1, with TRBD1 matching 9 bases. With 6 bases clipped from V and 1 base from J, the junction kept 9 bases outside the gene matches. Germline assignment: CDR1 ENHRY and CDR2 SYGVKD. The length of the CDR3 is 16 residues.

This chain connects TRBV7-9 to TRBJ2-1; D may be TRBD2 (6 bases). V dropped 0 bases and J dropped 6 bases, with 9 bases sitting between them. Germline V lookup: CDR1 SEHNR, CDR2 FQNEAQ (reference sequence). This CDR3 is built from 14 residues. This chain's CDR3 is CASSLALAGNEQFF. CDR3 in DNA: TGTGCCAGCAGCTTAGCACTAGCAGGCAATGAGCAGTTCTTC.

The genes are TRBV5-6 and TRBJ2-5, with D tentatively TRBD1 (5 bases). Germline V gives CDR1 SGHDT, CDR2 YYEEEE. The germline V and J ends were trimmed by 3 bases and 9 bases, with 15 bases remaining between them. The CDR3 covers 13 residues. CDR3 region: CASSWTTGTAQYF. Here the CDR3 DNA reads TGTGCCAGCAGCTGGACCACAGGAACCGCCCAGTACTTC.

The CDR3 DNA reads as TGTGCCACTAAACCAGGGGGCAGCTATGGCTACACCTTC. It is translated as CATKPGGSYGYTF. The chain carries TRBV28 and TRBJ1-2; 8 bases map to TRBD1. CDR3 size: 13 residues. Trimming at V came to 10 bases and at J to 4 bases, leaving 8 bases not matched to a gene. The germline V gene has CDR1 MDHEN and CDR2 SYDVKM.